The 12 T cell receptor beta chains listed next were all sequenced from one sample in a study of breast tumors, draining lymph nodes, adjacent tissues. TCRdb ran MiXCR on the multiplex PCR reads and lists one entry per CDR3 protein. The table includes roughly 16,000 distinct CDR3 sequences, approximately 57% detected once. Input material: tumor-adjacent breast tissue. The receptor set was obtained from a female donor with breast cancer. Some clones in this sample may be carry-over from other donors' samples.

Concerning this clonotype itself: At one end the junction does not follow the germline gene, possibly because of a read error. The chain joins TRBV6-5 to TRBJ2-7; the D gene is possibly TRBD2 (5 bases). The germline CDR1 and CDR2 sequences are MNHEY and SVGAGI. The CDR3 spans 14 residues. CDR3 DNA sequence: TGTGCCAGCAGTCACTCCCGGGGAAGCTACGAGCAGTACTTC. This codes for CASSHSRGSYEQYF.

The chain has TRBV9 and TRBJ2-1; no clear D gene. Germline V gene sequence: CDR1 SGDLS, CDR2 YYNGEE. V dropped 0 bases and J dropped 3 bases, with 4 bases sitting between them. The CDR3 totals 13 residues. The CDR3 reads CASSVEVYNEQFF. The CDR3, as DNA: TGTGCCAGCAGCGTAGAAGTCTACAATGAGCAGTTCTTC.

This chain connects TRBV20-1 to TRBJ1-5, with 7 bases identical to TRBD1. This CDR3 region has 12 residues. The ends lost 3 bases at V and 9 bases at J; junction bases unmatched: 5. CDR1 is DFQATT, CDR2 SNEGSKA, per germline (reference sequence). The CDR3 loop reads CSASATGRPQHF. The CDR3 region has the DNA TGCAGTGCTAGCGCGACAGGGCGGCCCCAGCATTTT.

The gene calls are TRBV7-2 and TRBJ2-3, with 12 bases identical to TRBD2. Germline V gene lookup returns CDR1 SGHTA and CDR2 FQGNSA. This CDR3 is built from 16 residues. The trim removed 4 bases at V and 3 bases at J, leaving 5 bases unmatched. CDR3 bases: TGTGCCAGCAGCTCCTCTCTAGCGGGAGGGACAGATACGCAGTATTTT. It specifies CASSSSLAGGTDTQYF.

V is TRBV4-1 and J is TRBJ1-2; the D is unclear. The CDR3 runs 12 residues. Trimming cost V 5 bases and J 8 bases, with 12 bases left between them. Per germline, CDR1 MGHRA and CDR2 YSYEKL. CDR3 region: CASSGIAGGYTF. The CDR3 region has the DNA TGCGCCAGCAGCGGTATAGCGGGGGGCTACACCTTC.

About this clonotype: The junction departs from the called germline gene at one end, perhaps through a read error. J is TRBJ2-5 and V is TRBV5-1, with TRBD1 matching over 8 bases. CDR1 is SGHRS and CDR2 is YFSETQ in the germline V gene. The CDR3 covers 14 residues. CDR3: CANSLRQGRETQYF. In DNA, the CDR3 is TGCGCCAACAGCTTAAGACAGGGGAGAGAGACCCAGTACTTC.

This clonotype is classed as medium-sized. The chain recombines TRBV12-3 or TRBV12-4 with TRBJ2-2; D is undetermined. CDR3 length: 12 residues. The V end was cut by 2 bases, the J end by 2 bases, with 0 bases between. DNA of the CDR3: TGTGCCAGCAGTTTAAACACCGGGGAGCTGTTTTTT. It translates to CASSLNTGELFF.

This chain connects TRBV20-1 to TRBJ2-1, with 10 bases aligning to TRBD1. This CDR3 has 11 residues. With 1 base clipped from V and 14 bases from J, the junction kept 2 bases outside the gene matches. Germline CDR1 reads DFQATT; CDR2 reads SNEGSKA (reference sequence). The CDR3 reads CSARVGTGEFF. The CDR3 bases are TGCAGTGCTAGAGTGGGGACAGGGGAGTTCTTC.

Written as DNA, the CDR3 is TGTGCCAGCTCCCCCAGCGACGAGCAGTTCTTC. Protein product: CASSPSDEQFF. The chain is built from TRBV7-9 and TRBJ2-1; D remains ambiguous. Germline CDR1 SEHNR, CDR2 FQNEAQ (reference sequence). V lost 8 bases and J lost 10, with 12 bases in between. The CDR3 contains 11 residues.

This clonotype is categorized as medium-sized. The chain employs TRBV4-2 and TRBJ2-3, with TRBD2 matching over 12 bases. The CDR3 spans 18 residues. Germline-derived CDR1 and CDR2 are LGHNA and YNFKEQ. Losses at the gene ends were 1 base for V and 0 bases for J; bases not matched to a gene: 5. The CDR3, as DNA: TGTGCCAGCAGCCAAGGCCTAGCGGGGGGGCCTAGCACAGATACGCAGTATTTT. It yields the protein CASSQGLAGGPSTDTQYF.

The chain couples TRBV19 to TRBJ1-2, with 7 bases identical to TRBD1. V lost 5 bases and J lost 4; bases outside the gene matches: 16. Germline assignment: CDR1 LNHDA and CDR2 SQIVND (reference sequence). This CDR3 region has 17 residues. In DNA form, the CDR3 reads TGTGCCAGTAGTGTCCGGGGAAGGGGGCCTTCTGGCTATGGCTACACCTTC. It yields the protein CASSVRGRGPSGYGYTF.

The chain employs TRBV3-1 and TRBJ1-4; possibly TRBD1 for D (5 bases). The ends were cut back, 6 bases at V and 7 bases at J, with 30 bases in the middle. Per the germline V gene, CDR1 is LGHDT and CDR2 is YNNKEL (reference sequence). The CDR3 covers 19 residues. The CDR3 loop reads CASSRIVERGYRGGEKLFF. The DNA of the CDR3 is TGTGCCAGCAGTCGCATCGTGGAGAGGGGCTATAGGGGAGGTGAAAAACTGTTTTTT. The entire variable domain, with the rest obtained from reference TRBV3-1 and TRBJ1-4, is as follows: DTAVSQTPKYLVTQMGNDKSIKCEQNLGHDTMYWYKQDSKKFLKIMFSYNNKELIINETVPNRFSPKSPDKAHLNLHINSLELGDSAVYFCASSRIVERGYRGGEKLFFGSGTQLSVL.